A selection of T cell receptor beta chains follows, all from one sample in a study of shared clonotypes between healthy human individuals. Data came from immunoSEQ multiplex PCR; TCRdb stores just in-frame clones and leaves some out. Among around 500,000 clones listed, roughly three quarters were seen once. Material for sequencing was PBMCs. The receptors stem from a woman aged 40 to 50 in good health. Some clones in this sample may be carry-over from other donors' samples. CDR3s leave out the opening cysteine and the closing phenylalanine or tryptophan.

V gene | CDR3 protein
TRBV27 | ASSWGPPSPGELF
TRBV9 | ASSPRDSGRGYEQY
TRBV19 | ASSIGGPANTEAF
TRBV11-3 | ASSLGGSPYNEQF
TRBV15 | ATSIRQGGFGREPQH
TRBV28 | ASSPYRGGQPQH
TRBV19 | ASSNDREGSETQY
TRBV5-1 | ASSLSTGSTEAF
TRBV20-1 | STAQGNEQY
TRBV7-2 | ASSLLIAGGGETQY
TRBV28 | ASTQDNYGYT
TRBV7-9 | ASSRDAVNEKLF
TRBV5-1 | ASSFQGIYEQY
TRBV30 | AWSPGRLAGSSYEQY
TRBV6-1 | ASSAADTQY
TRBV5-1 | ASSLDPGGRGNEQF
TRBV6-1 | ATGTGSYQPQH
TRBV7-9 | ASSPRHGSNGYT
TRBV27 | ASSGGRQGRNTGELF
TRBV2 | ASSGQGEQPQH
TRBV5-4 | ASSSGLAGGADTQY
TRBV7-9 | ASSLSTGRTDTQY
TRBV18 | ASSPPNSGGPHGEQF
TRBV4-2 | ASSQRPLQVNTIY
TRBV15 | ATSRDPPTEAF
TRBV2 | ASSVEGSPLH